This TCR beta chain was sequenced during a study of CD8+ T cells in alopecia areata. Following extraction, RNA underwent reverse transcription to cDNA, which served as the sequencing template. The table came from immunoSEQ multiplex PCR; TCRdb's copy has only in-frame clones and leaves some out. There are 200,000 to 300,000 clones in the sample, none observed a single time. Only a few counts were recorded for this clone. The gene names here belong to mouse. The read falls 4 residues short of the CDR3 end, and the missing part is taken from the germline J gene. Distinct nucleotide sequences in the sample also encode this CDR3. Cells from pooled cutaneous lymph nodes were sorted by CD4, CD8alpha, NKG2D, NKG2ACE and other markers. The CDR3 is 14 residues long. Germline lookup yields CDR1 NNHDY and CDR2 SYVADS. V shed 7 bases and J 0 bases; nucleotides not matched to a gene: 2.

The sequence was collected from a C3H/HeJ mouse with alopecia areata. Mouse strain MHC haplotype: H2-k. This sequence joins TRBV13-3 and TRBJ2-3; 10 bases match TRBD1. Sequences were obtained from CD4+ T cells sorted from a lymph node. The part of the CDR3 DNA that was read is TGTGCCAGCCGACAGGGGGCTAGTGCAGAA. As protein: CASRQGASAE. The complete CDR3 sequence is CASRQGASAETLYF.